Listed here are 18 T cell receptor beta chains from one sample, sequenced in a study of cytomegalovirus exposure and HLA in healthy donors. In the PCR, 60 Vbeta and 13 Jbeta primers were used. The protocol was immunoSEQ multiplex PCR, while the TCRdb copy is restricted to in-frame clones and leaves out a portion. Of 85,000 to 130,000 clones in the sample, around 80% were seen once. The sequencing sample was made of PBMCs. Receptors originate from a man in his forties in good health and CMV-seronegative.

For this clone: Other DNA sequences in this sample translate to the same CDR3. V gene TRBV20-1 combines with J gene TRBJ2-5; D unresolved. CDR3 length: 11 amino acids. V was shortened by 1 base and J by 5 bases, with 5 bases between the two germline ends. CDR1 and CDR2 (germline): DFQATT, SNEGSKA (reference sequence). The CDR3 sequence is CSARVVETQYF. CDR3 DNA: TGCAGTGCTAGAGTCGTGGAGACCCAGTACTTC.

A remark on this clone: The same CDR3 can be traced to other DNA sequences in this sample. V and J are TRBV15 and TRBJ1-4; a possible D gene is TRBD1 (6 bases). This CDR3 region has 15 residues. Germline lookup yields CDR1 LNHNV and CDR2 YYDKDF (reference sequence). The V end lost 0 bases, the J end lost 7 bases, and 12 bases lay between the germline ends. The CDR3 coding sequence is TGTGCCACCAGCAGAGACGGGGGGCCAGGTGAAAAACTGTTTTTT. This codes for CATSRDGGPGEKLFF. Based on the CDR3 plus reference TRBV15 and TRBJ1-4, the full variable domain is DAMVIQNPRYQVTQFGKPVTLSCSQTLNHNVMYWYQQKSSQAPKLLFHYYDKDFNNEADTPDNFQSRRPNTSFCFLDIRSPGLGDTAMYLCATSRDGGPGEKLFFGSGTQLSVL.

This rearrangement joins TRBV6-5 to TRBJ2-7, with D uncertain. The CDR3 sequence is 14 residues long. CDR1 is MNHEY and CDR2 is SVGAGI in the germline V gene. Trimming took off 6 bases at V and 7 bases at J, with 19 bases between the two ends. The CDR3 DNA follows: TGTGCCAGCAGCCCCCCTGGTCGGTCCGGGGAGCAGTACTTC. Protein sequence: CASSPPGRSGEQYF.

The chain employs TRBV2 and TRBJ2-4; TRBD1 matches 8 bases. V shed 7 bases and J 9 bases; nucleotides not matched to a gene: 14. The CDR3 has 15 residues. Germline CDR1 SNHLY, CDR2 FYNNEI. The CDR3 coding sequence is TGTGCCAGCAATGATGGAGGGACAGGCCCACGCATTCAGTACTTC. This sequence encodes CASNDGGTGPRIQYF.

The chain joins TRBV20-1 to TRBJ2-3; TRBD2 agrees at 7 bases. This CDR3 region has 11 residues. The ends lost 8 bases at V and 5 bases at J; junction bases unmatched: 4. Germline-derived CDR1 and CDR2 are DFQATT and SNEGSKA (reference sequence). CDR3 coding DNA: TGCAGTTGCGGGGGTGGAGATACGCAGTATTTT. This gives the protein CSCGGGDTQYF.

This clone has just one count. This chain joins TRBV6-5 and TRBJ2-7, with a weak D call TRBD1 (5 bases). Germline V gene data show CDR1 as MNHEY and CDR2 as SVGAGI. The CDR3 consists of 15 residues. The germline V and J ends were trimmed by 9 bases and 2 bases, with 20 bases remaining between them. This CDR3 is CASTPPQGSAYEQYF. The CDR3 region has the DNA TGTGCCAGTACCCCCCCCCAGGGATCAGCCTACGAGCAGTACTTC.

The chain combines TRBV9 with TRBJ2-3, with D hard to call. The germline V gene has CDR1 SGDLS and CDR2 YYNGEE. V shed 2 bases and J shed 6 bases, with 7 bases lying between them. The CDR3 contains 12 residues. The CDR3 coding sequence is TGTGCCAGCAGCGTTAATCGGGATACGCAGTATTTT. Encoded protein: CASSVNRDTQYF.

The CDR3 nucleotides read TGCGCCAGCAGACAGGGGGGGGTTCGGGAGCAGTACTTC. It codes for CASRQGGVREQYF. The chain links TRBV10-2 to TRBJ2-7; TRBD1 is a possible D gene (8 bases). Germline CDR1 WSHSY, CDR2 SAAADI. The length of the CDR3 is 13 residues. V lost 6 bases and J 7 bases, leaving 16 bases between the germline ends.

The table lists this clone with a count of one. The chain employs TRBV27 and TRBJ1-2; D might be TRBD1 (5 bases). Trimming pared 3 bases from V and 7 bases from J, leaving 21 bases between. There are 16 residues in the CDR3. The germline gives CDR1 MNHEY, CDR2 SMNVEV (reference sequence). The CDR3 protein is CASSFRGGQTVFGYTF. CDR3 nucleotides: TGTGCCAGCAGTTTTAGGGGAGGCCAAACGGTGTTTGGCTACACCTTC.

A few counts support this clone. The chain has TRBV6-5 and TRBJ2-5; D possibly corresponds to TRBD2 (6 bases). Germline assignment: CDR1 MNHEY and CDR2 SVGAGI. CDR3 length equals 11 residues. V was cut by 6 bases and J by 5 bases, with 7 bases left in between. The CDR3 sequence: CASRRGETQYF. CDR3 in DNA: TGTGCCAGCAGACGGGGGGAGACCCAGTACTTC.

This clone was detected a few times. The gene calls are TRBV2 and TRBJ2-1, with 9 nucleotides matching TRBD2. Germline V gene sequence: CDR1 SNHLY, CDR2 FYNNEI. This CDR3 has 15 residues. The trim removed 8 bases at V and 6 bases at J, leaving 11 bases unmatched. DNA for the CDR3: TGTGCCAGCTTACGGGGACTAGCTTTAAGCAATGAGCAGTTCTTC. Translation: CASLRGLALSNEQFF.

This clone occurred a few times. One junction end does not reproduce the germline sequence, and a read error may be involved. V and J are TRBV7-9 and TRBJ1-3, with D unclear. Germline CDR1 reads SEHNR; CDR2 reads FQNEAQ (reference sequence). The CDR3 has 10 residues. The DNA for the CDR3 is TGTGCCAGCAGCTTAGGTCAGGCGACGTTT. It yields the protein CASSLGQATF.

The chain has TRBV5-4 and TRBJ1-1; weak D call: TRBD1 (6 bases). CDR1 is SGHNT and CDR2 is YYREEE in the germline V gene (reference sequence). CDR3 length: 14 amino acids. The ends were cut back, 0 bases at V and 3 bases at J, with 9 bases in the middle. The CDR3 nucleotides read TGTGCCAGCAGCTTGGGGCAGGGGTACACTGAAGCTTTCTTT. This translates into CASSLGQGYTEAFF.

This rearrangement joins TRBV11-2 to TRBJ2-7; tentatively, D is TRBD2 (5 bases). The CDR3 is made up of 15 amino acids. Germline CDR1 and CDR2: SGHAT and FQNNGV. V lost 5 bases to trimming and J lost 4 bases, with 18 bases between them. Here the CDR3 DNA reads TGTGCCAGCAGCCTCACCCCGGGGTCTCAATACGAGCAGTACTTC. Protein product: CASSLTPGSQYEQYF.

This chain connects TRBV7-6 to TRBJ2-3; 10 nucleotides agree with TRBD2. Per the germline V gene, CDR1 is SGHVS and CDR2 is FNYEAQ. Trimming at V came to 5 bases and at J to 6 bases, leaving 11 bases not matched to a gene. This CDR3 is built from 16 residues. CDR3 protein: CASSGELAGRGDTQYF. The CDR3 coding sequence is TGTGCCAGCAGCGGGGAACTAGCGGGGAGGGGTGATACGCAGTATTTT.

This clone was counted only a few times. The chain recombines TRBV7-9 with TRBJ1-5; D gene unclear. V was pared by 3 bases and J by 0 bases, with 6 bases between. The CDR3 sequence is 14 residues long. The V gene's germline CDR1 is SEHNR and CDR2 FQNEAQ (reference sequence). The CDR3 region has the DNA TGTGCCAGCAGCTTTGGCAATAGCAATCAGCCCCAGCATTTT. Translated: CASSFGNSNQPQHF. The full variable domain, its missing parts supplied by reference TRBV7-9 and TRBJ1-5, is DTGVSQNPRHKITKRGQNVTFRCDPISEHNRLYWYRQTLGQGPEFLTYFQNEAQLEKSRLLSDRFSAERPKGSFSTLEIQRTEQGDSAMYLCASSFGNSNQPQHFGDGTRLSIL.

This clone was seen a few times. The V and J genes are TRBV5-8 and TRBJ2-7, with 11 bases lining up with TRBD2. The CDR3 extends over 17 amino acids. Germline trimming cut 1 base from V and 2 bases from J; bases unmatched to any gene: 8. Germline values: CDR1 SGHTS, CDR2 YDEGEE. The CDR3 nucleotides read TGTGCCAGCAGCTTGTTCCTAGCGGGGGGCTTTACCTACGAGCAGTACTTC. This encodes CASSLFLAGGFTYEQYF.

The chain links TRBV5-1 to TRBJ1-2; D remains ambiguous. This CDR3 region has 15 residues. Germline CDR1 reads SGHRS; CDR2 reads YFSETQ. V was trimmed by 0 bases and J by 2 bases, leaving 11 bases between them. The CDR3 is CASSLDDGVNYGYTF. The CDR3 DNA reads as TGCGCCAGCAGCTTGGATGACGGGGTCAACTATGGCTACACCTTC.